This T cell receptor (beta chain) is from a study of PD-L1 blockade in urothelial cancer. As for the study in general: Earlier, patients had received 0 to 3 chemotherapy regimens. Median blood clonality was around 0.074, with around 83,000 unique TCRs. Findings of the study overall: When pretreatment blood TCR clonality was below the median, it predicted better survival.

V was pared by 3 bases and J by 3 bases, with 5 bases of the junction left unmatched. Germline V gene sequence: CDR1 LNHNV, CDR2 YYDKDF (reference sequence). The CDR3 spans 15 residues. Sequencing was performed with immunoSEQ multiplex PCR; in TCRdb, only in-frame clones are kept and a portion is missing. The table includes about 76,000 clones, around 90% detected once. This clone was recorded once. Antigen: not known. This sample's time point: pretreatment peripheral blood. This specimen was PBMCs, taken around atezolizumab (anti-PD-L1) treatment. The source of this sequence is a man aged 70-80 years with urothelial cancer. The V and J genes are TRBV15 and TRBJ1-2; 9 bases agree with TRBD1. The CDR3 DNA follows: TGTGCCACCAGCAGTGGGACAGGGTGGGACTATGGCTACACCTTC. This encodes CATSSGTGWDYGYTF.